The entry that follows covers one TCR beta chain sequence. The target of this receptor is not known. Base qualities are not at hand, and no much larger clone is one base apart. Library preparation employed the immunoSEQ multiplex PCR assay. A mixture of 60 forward primers for TCR Vbeta segments and 13 reverse primers for TCR Jbeta segments was used in the multiplex PCR. The CDR3 region of rearranged TCR beta genes was amplified from genomic DNA by a multiplex PCR assay. The Illumina HiSeq System was used to sequence the amplified TCR beta libraries as 87-base-pair reads. Regarding the original processing steps: A later analysis tallied 70 million to 100 million unique TCR beta chains across the roughly 610 repertoires, and around 10 million of those chains were shared by two or more donors. To remove PCR and sequencing errors, raw reads were error-corrected and collapsed into unique sequences using a nearest-neighbor algorithm that merged closely related sequences. V, D and J gene segments were assigned by aligning CDR3 sequences to IMGT reference sequences. For a sequence to be retained, at least a six-nucleotide match to both a V gene segment and a J gene segment was required. Rearrangements were classified as productive when the CDR3 lacked stop codons and remained in frame with V and J, and all other rearrangements were classified as non-productive. Following IMGT convention, CDR3 was defined as the stretch from the second conserved V-encoded cysteine up to the conserved J-encoded phenylalanine. The earlier analysis of 500 to 600 of the donors excluded sequences that lacked an unambiguous match to a single V gene segment. In an earlier analysis of about 590 of the donors, a V segment was called functional when productive rearrangements were above 56.7%, and segregating when the standard deviation between donors exceeded 5%. A statistical classification framework was developed to diagnose cytomegalovirus status using the catalog of TCR beta chain sequences. In a later analysis, TCR nucleotide sequences were compared against IMGT/GENE-DB human TR gene sequences so that V and J genes could be assigned. The TCRdist pipeline was used in a later analysis to assign CDR3 sequences and most-parsimonious VDJ recombination scenarios. In a later analysis, each TCR beta chain was defined by its CDR3 amino acid sequence together with its V-gene family, and reads without a unique V-gene family were excluded. A later analysis removed roughly 590 highly shared, low-generation-probability nucleotide sequences to deal with suspected cross-contamination and a sequencing artifact. In a later analysis, a clonal expansion index for each public chain was calculated from normalized within-repertoire ranks of inferred template counts. A later analysis computed generation probabilities with a VDJ recombination model fitted to out-of-frame rearrangements, and checked the results against IGoR. A later analysis scored TCR-TCR, TCR-HLA and TCR-CMV co-occurrence with hypergeometric tests, applying a repertoire-size bias correction to TCR pairs. To estimate false discovery rates, a later analysis permuted the HLA or CMV assignments 20 times. In a later analysis, co-occurring TCRs were grouped with DBSCAN, and TCRdist sequence similarity was added when clustering was performed within HLA-allele-positive subsets. Repertoires with fewer than 30,000 or more than 120,000 public chains, plus five repertoires with anomalous nucleotide sharing, were excluded from co-occurrence clustering. Drawn from immuneACCESS, this table holds only the in-frame rearrangements with V and J called that TCRdb kept. Clones are partly lost; checked studies trace under half to an unresolved V gene and leave the rest unexplained. V, J and clone size derive from that table, while D and trimming were established from the DNA sequence. The table for this sample lists fewer than 250,000 clones; approximately 82% of them were counted only once. The ten largest account for roughly 10% of the sample.

The cohort consisted of 650 to 850 healthy bone marrow donors. Cohort members were all nominally healthy when sampled, although unrecorded immune exposures were likely present. The donor was CMV seropositive and belonged to the group of 250 to 300 seropositive cohort members. A peripheral blood sample was collected from each donor, and TCR beta sequencing was performed on peripheral blood mononuclear cells. The Qiagen DNeasy Blood Extraction Kit was used to extract genomic DNA from the blood cell samples. The germline ends are 8 bases apart after V is trimmed by 4 bases and J by 5 bases. Including the terminal cysteine and phenylalanine, the CDR3 comprises 12 residues. Only the CDR3 part of the read is kept: 36 bases, read in frame from the first base. As encoded in the germline V gene, CDR1 is MNHNS while CDR2 is SASEGT. These data come from a study of cytomegalovirus exposure and HLA in healthy donors (dated by TCRdb to between 2016 and 2019). Regarding the study in general: According to an earlier analysis of 550 to 750 of the donors, about 170 million T cells yielded roughly 100 million unique TCR beta sequences and 276 Gb of sequence data. Class I and class II HLA loci were covered by the typing at four-digit resolution. High-throughput TCR immunosequencing, statistical association of individual TCRs with disease status, and machine learning were combined to predict cytomegalovirus infection status. In an earlier analysis of a few hundred of the donors, high-throughput TCR beta sequencing was used to judge whether each TCR beta V gene segment behaved as functional or pseudogenic. The study was designed to test whether signatures of past pathogen exposure could be identified by cataloging public T cell receptors. Typing coverage varied by locus: roughly 629-640 donors for A, B, C, DRB1 and DQB1; roughly 510 for DQA1; more than 600 for DPA1; some 470 for DPB1. Among roughly 400 genotyped donors of the cohort, an average of around 240,000 unique TCR beta nucleotide sequences was sequenced per donor, of which about 18% were non-productive. The study profiled the T cell repertoires of under 850 subjects by immunosequencing and related them to cytomegalovirus serostatus. Donor age, sex, ethnicity and CMV serostatus were compiled together with the repertoire data. Besides the first cohort of around 670 subjects, a separate validation cohort made up of 120 different subjects was used. A later genetic analysis took genome-wide SNP genotypes for about 65% of the roughly 670 donors and used that subset as a discovery cohort. Rather than drawing on any new phenotypic data, the later analysis identified candidate immune exposures from TCR beta sequences and the way those sequences occurred across donors. An early release that covered several hundred HLA-typed donors contained about 300 gigabases of sequencing data and 65 million to 100 million unique TCR sequences. Among the roughly 400 genotyped donors, about 83% belonged to the genetic ancestry cluster associated with self-reported Caucasian donors. In a later analysis, previously published TCR beta repertoires from 666 donors were re-analyzed and high-resolution HLA genotyping was added so that TCR occurrence patterns could be studied. All discovery cohort repertoires had been generated using a single sequencing platform. Because of strong linkage in the cohort, roughly five DR-DQ haplotypes were treated as single units for association and clustering.

Study-wide findings and limitations: In an earlier analysis of 587 of the donors, most TCR beta V segments appeared in productive rearrangements about 87% or about 30% of the time, broadly matching IMGT annotations. A cluster of highly shared sequence variants was judged likely to be a technical artifact of the sequencing pipeline. A further reported finding was that TCR beta sequences accurately predicted the HLA-A and HLA-B alleles for most subjects in the first cohort. The earlier analysis of a few hundred of the donors excluded fewer than 20 rarely observed V segments, including chromosome 9 orphons, because counts were too low. In a later analysis, the rate of TCR association differed among HLA loci, with DRB1 alleles having the most associated TCRs and HLA-C alleles having the fewest. The classifier was reported to diagnose cytomegalovirus status with high specificity and sensitivity in both the original and validation cohorts. A later genetic analysis associated a missense DCLRE1C variant with V-gene and J-gene trimming of TCR beta chains, and an independent cohort replicated the association. A later analysis found that HLA-associated TCR beta chains were more clonally expanded and had lower generation probabilities than equally common non-associated chains. A few of the identified cytomegalovirus-associated TCR beta chains were confirmed in vitro to be specific for cytomegalovirus antigens. According to a later analysis, most CMV-associated TCR beta chains appeared to be HLA-restricted, and the HLA associations seemed to be driven largely by CMV exposure. Only TCR beta chains were sequenced in this cohort, and the absence of alpha or paired-chain data limited detectable features. Some IMGT-functional V segments, including TRBV6-2 and TRBV6-3, could not be distinguished by the 87-base-pair reads and were therefore excluded. Most TCR sequences were seen in very few donors, while some public TCRs were found in many individuals. Linkage disequilibrium might explain the correlated functional status among segregating V segments, but an unknown experimental factor could not be ruled out. Because some donors lacked HLA typing at each locus, the association tests relied only on the typed subset. A later analysis reported that several top co-occurrence clusters appeared linked to parvovirus B19, influenza, CMV and Epstein-Barr virus. Presence/absence analyses assumed roughly uniform sequencing depth across donors, an assumption that may not hold. The only immune exposure information available for the cohort was CMV serostatus. When HLA alleles, especially DR and DQ, strongly co-occurred, attributing TCR associations to individual alleles was difficult. The study gave a list of 150 to 200 TCR beta chains associated with cytomegalovirus. Compared with the approximately 710-donor mean, donors in an Asian-associated ancestry cluster had fewer N-insertions in productive TCRs, according to a later genetic analysis. In a later analysis, some 18,000 TCR beta sequences were associated with specific HLA alleles at a false discovery rate of 0.05. The authors suggested that the approach could potentially be generalized to other disease states and immunological phenotypes.

This sequence uses TRBV6-1 and TRBJ1-2; the D segment could be TRBD1, given 5 matching bases. The TCR originated in a woman aged 50 to 60 in good health and CMV-seropositive. Sequenced material: PBMCs. The nucleotide sequence is given as TGTGCCAGCAGTGCAGGGTCGTATGGCTACACCTTC. It specifies CASSAGSYGYTF.